Listed below are T cell receptor beta chains from one sample, sequenced in a study of CD8 T cells in ankylosing spondylitis. Via MiXCR, TCRdb re-called the 5' RACE reads, giving one row per CDR3 protein. The table has fewer than 400,000 distinct CDR3 sequences, approximately 8.2% seen once. The sequenced sample consisted of blood, either unsorted or a sorted T cell fraction (not recorded which). These TCRs come from a male donor with ankylosing spondylitis. Each CDR3 is given without its conserved first and last residue.

V	J	CDR3
TRBV3-1	TRBJ2-1	ASSFRGGWGASYNEQF
TRBV6-4	TRBJ2-2	ASRGAATGELF
TRBV12-3/TRBV12-4	TRBJ2-7	ASSFDRGYEQY
TRBV10-3	TRBJ2-2	ATSRAEGTGELF
TRBV4-2	TRBJ2-7	ASSQSLIASYEQY
TRBV12-3/TRBV12-4	TRBJ1-2	ASSLVDTLGGYT
TRBV28	TRBJ2-1	ASGTRAGVLEQF
TRBV29-1	TRBJ1-1	SVGKAGNTEAF
TRBV3-1	TRBJ2-3	ASSQVAGAADTQY
TRBV27	TRBJ1-2	AYPAGDGYT
TRBV7-9	TRBJ1-3	ASSLMLGSGNTIY
TRBV27	TRBJ1-4	ASSLRSWGRGEKLF
TRBV3-1	TRBJ1-1	ASCGARENTEAF
TRBV18	TRBJ2-1	ASSPELAGDYNEQF
TRBV7-9	TRBJ2-2	ASTGTLRTANTGELF
TRBV29-1	TRBJ1-5	SAKTGGGQPQH
TRBV20-1	TRBJ2-5	SARFGQKETQY
TRBV7-9	TRBJ2-3	ASKKLAQAAADTQY
TRBV7-8	TRBJ1-4	ASSPSGTTNEKLF
TRBV5-1	TRBJ2-1	ASSLVPSGRVNEQF
TRBV5-1	TRBJ2-2	ASSLAEDFRELF
TRBV4-2	TRBJ2-7	ASSQDERWDEQY
TRBV20-1	TRBJ2-5	SAESGTSGRGTETQY
TRBV5-1	TRBJ2-1	ASSFSISYNEQF
TRBV11-1	TRBJ1-1	ASSLIRSAGATNTEAF
TRBV6-1	TRBJ1-5	ASSQTGEDQPQH
TRBV29-1	TRBJ2-5	SVGGTGQETQY
TRBV28	TRBJ1-4	ASSSSSSGTANEKLF
TRBV5-5	TRBJ2-1	ASSLGRFTSGYNEQF
TRBV7-3	TRBJ2-1	ASSLVTGDNEQF
TRBV9	TRBJ2-1	ASSVVGGQLDEQF
TRBV7-2	TRBJ2-1	ASSSRSGSGSEQF
TRBV12-3/TRBV12-4	TRBJ2-2	ASRLRQGPNTGELF
TRBV4-3	TRBJ2-1	ASSPSGEFNNEQF
TRBV27	TRBJ2-5	ASSLSPATGQETQY
TRBV29-1	TRBJ1-1	SVQQGYAEAF
TRBV12-3/TRBV12-4	TRBJ2-7	ASSGRRDRVHEQY
TRBV7-3	TRBJ2-2	ASSLISGSTGELF
TRBV7-2	TRBJ1-5	ASSNSNQPQH
TRBV6-6	TRBJ1-2	ASSYNGYT
TRBV28	TRBJ1-4	ASSPGGVEKLF
TRBV7-3	TRBJ2-1	ASSPASGRALNEQF
TRBV7-2	TRBJ2-7	ASSSPGTVLLEQY
TRBV28	TRBJ2-7	ASSPSSADSYEQY
TRBV7-7	TRBJ2-1	ASSPGPSIYNEQF
TRBV10-3	TRBJ2-2	AIRGLAGGPNTGELF
TRBV28	TRBJ1-6	ASSLGGNGPISYNSPLH
TRBV6-1	TRBJ2-5	ASSSQAGEVGTQY
TRBV11-2	TRBJ2-1	ASQRTPPLDEQF
TRBV6-1	TRBJ1-2	ASTRRGRNYGYT
TRBV28	TRBJ1-6	ASFNGGPLH
TRBV7-9	TRBJ2-4	ASSLDFGQLAKNIQY
TRBV12-3/TRBV12-4	TRBJ2-1	ASSSWTSGRIDEQF
TRBV5-1	TRBJ2-2	ASSPPPPGTGELF
TRBV5-5	TRBJ2-7	ASSLDNRISYEQY
TRBV20-1	TRBJ2-5	SASRQGGTQETQY
TRBV7-9	TRBJ2-1	ASSLGSGLNEQF